The rows below give T cell receptor beta chains drawn from one sample of a study of beta chain features in type 1 diabetes. Some clones are missing from TCRdb's copy, which holds only in-frame ones; the method was immunoSEQ multiplex PCR. This sample yields 500,000 to 700,000 clones, of which around 15% are seen a single time; more than 0.08% belongs to the top ten. Sequences were obtained from naive CD4+ T cells from blood. Source of these receptors: a man aged 18 to 29 in good health. The conserved cysteine and the conserved F or W are not part of the CDR3 here. Each record gives: V gene, J gene, CDR3 protein.

>TRBV18|TRBJ2-3
ASSPLDRVNSDTQY
>TRBV6-5|TRBJ1-1
ASSRDSKNTEAF
>TRBV7-9|TRBJ1-2
ASSFPRVGYSYGYT
>TRBV6-5|TRBJ2-7
ASSYSLASGRARQY
>TRBV7-3|TRBJ2-5
ASSAGQGFAETQY
>TRBV7-3|TRBJ2-2
ASRGGANTGELF
>TRBV7-9|TRBJ2-7
ASSASAGVRMY
>TRBV6-1|TRBJ2-7
ASSTDSPSSYEQY
>TRBV20-1|TRBJ2-1
SAGGNNEQF
>TRBV7-2|TRBJ2-3
ASTFGGRPDTQY
>TRBV7-9|TRBJ1-2
ASRYDAGARYYGYT
>TRBV6-6|TRBJ2-1
ASSYPGPGSHNEQF
>TRBV7-3|TRBJ2-2
ASSQKNTGELF
>TRBV21-1|TRBJ2-7
ASRGSGLAGEQY
>TRBV15|TRBJ2-7
ATSSPRDRYEQY
>TRBV5-4|TRBJ2-4
ASSLAGLAGVDQY
>TRBV7-2|TRBJ1-3
ASSRDRARGNTIY
>TRBV30|TRBJ1-5
AWSAGDSNQPQH
>TRBV11-2|TRBJ2-6
ASSFLDRAGANVLT
>TRBV18|TRBJ1-2
ASSPQGQGSYGYT
>TRBV10-2|TRBJ2-2
ASNRVNTGELF
>TRBV20-1|TRBJ1-4
SGRKGEKLF
>TRBV9|TRBJ1-2
ASRPTGTIGYT
>TRBV28|TRBJ1-5
ASSKTQGTNQPQH
>TRBV29-1|TRBJ2-3
SVEFRGTDTQY
>TRBV23-1|TRBJ1-3
ASRAGFGNTIY
>TRBV18|TRBJ2-7
ASSLGTYYEQY
>TRBV28|TRBJ2-4
ASSPADIAKNIQY
>TRBV10-3|TRBJ2-1
AIGGQGDNEQF
>TRBV11-2|TRBJ1-5
ASSLGSVYNQPQH
>TRBV7-6|TRBJ2-7
ASSGRTGSYEQY
>TRBV5-4|TRBJ1-5
ASSVDRDRVEQH
>TRBV14|TRBJ2-1
ASSQDLGRETYNEQF
>TRBV9|TRBJ2-7
ASSVGPSSYEQY
>TRBV27|TRBJ2-7
ASSLLDRPYEQY
>TRBV27|TRBJ2-7
ASSPRTSGSFYEQY
>TRBV28|TRBJ2-7
ASQTDSSYEQY
>TRBV4-1|TRBJ2-2
ASSRGDTGELF
>TRBV27|TRBJ2-7
ASSFKSRVYEQY
>TRBV18|TRBJ2-7
ASSPDRQAEQY
>TRBV5-4|TRBJ1-2
ASSFRARGPMGHGYT
>TRBV2|TRBJ1-3
ASREDRAGNTIY
>TRBV2|TRBJ1-4
ASGPHGVANEKLF
>TRBV5-1|TRBJ1-4
ASSDGSLAGEKLF
>TRBV7-2|TRBJ2-6
ASSLSGSGANVLT
>TRBV7-2|TRBJ1-1
ASSTERGRTEAF
>TRBV30|TRBJ1-4
AWSVQRGVSEKLF
>TRBV9|TRBJ2-3
ASSVGPSGTDTQY
>TRBV4-1|TRBJ2-2
ASSQDSPTYPGELF